This T cell receptor (beta chain) came from a study of T cell responses to AZD1222 COVID-19 vaccine. This table comes from immunoSEQ multiplex PCR, and its TCRdb copy is limited to in-frame clones, with some not included. The data show 110,000 to 150,000 clones, almost 90% seen once. Germline V CDR1 and CDR2: GTSNPN, SVGIG (reference sequence). There are 14 residues in the CDR3. With 2 bases removed from V and 8 bases from J, the gap between germline ends came to 18 bases. This chain joins TRBV30 and TRBJ1-2; D ambiguous. This clonotype was obtained from an adult in good health. The input for sequencing was peripheral blood, taken on day 0 of AZD1222 vaccination. The CDR3 here is CAWSSPPPGWGYTF. The DNA of the CDR3 is TGTGCCTGGAGTTCCCCGCCGCCGGGATGGGGCTACACCTTC.